This TCR beta chain was captured in a study of brain T cells in children with intractable seizures. The repertoire was sequenced with immunoSEQ multiplex PCR; TCRdb's copy has only in-frame clones and lacks some. Of about 350,000 clones in the sample, nearly 95% were seen once. Notes on this clone: Its antigen remains unknown.

Study results and caveats: Absence of clones before surgery may stem from lower sequencing depth.

CDR3 length: 14 amino acids. Germline lookup yields CDR1 LGHDT and CDR2 YNNKEL (reference sequence). Trimming left V 4 bases short and J 10 bases short, with 14 bases between. Time point here: blood from clinic visit 5 months post-surgery; TSC patient then seizure free. Sequencing was limited to surgery cases with top T cell transcript signatures in brain tissue. At least one anti-epileptic drug was given before surgery. This receptor was identified in a boy under two years old with tuberous sclerosis and intractable seizures. V usage is TRBV3-1 (or the pseudogene TRBV3-2) and J usage is TRBJ1-6; D unclear. Sequenced here: peripheral blood, sampled less than 6 months after surgery. The CDR3 sequence is CASSPTELRSPLHF. The CDR3, as DNA: TGTGCCAGCAGCCCCACAGAGTTGAGATCACCCCTCCACTTT.